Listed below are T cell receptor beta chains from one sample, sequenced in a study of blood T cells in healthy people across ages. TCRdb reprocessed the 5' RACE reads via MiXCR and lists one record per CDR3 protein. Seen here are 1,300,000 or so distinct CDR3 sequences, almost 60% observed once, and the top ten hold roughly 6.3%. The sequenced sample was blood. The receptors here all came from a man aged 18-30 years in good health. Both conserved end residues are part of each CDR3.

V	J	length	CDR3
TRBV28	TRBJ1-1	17	CASSFLPMGTMNTEAFF
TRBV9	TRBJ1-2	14	CASSPAGAGYGYTF
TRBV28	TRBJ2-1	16	CASSLRGGLTYNEQFF
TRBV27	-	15	CASSFSGINQETQYF
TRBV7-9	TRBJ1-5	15	CASSPTGDPNQPQHF
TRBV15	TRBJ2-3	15	CAASRGQGAPDTQYF
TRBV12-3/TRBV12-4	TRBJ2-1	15	CASISGQGLLDEQFF
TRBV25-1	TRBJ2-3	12	CASSEYRDTQYF
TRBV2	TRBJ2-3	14	CASSDGTGPDTQYF
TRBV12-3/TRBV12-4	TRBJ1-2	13	CASSSLRGGRYTF
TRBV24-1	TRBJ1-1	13	CATLDRSGTEAFF
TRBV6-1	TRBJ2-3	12	CASSNVRDTQYF
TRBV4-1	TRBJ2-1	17	CASSQGQAQGRYNEQFF
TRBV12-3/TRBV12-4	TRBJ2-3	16	CASSLGGPRGTDTQYF
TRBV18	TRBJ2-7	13	CASSPNRPYEQYF
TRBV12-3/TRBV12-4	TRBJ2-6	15	CASSLGGSGANVLTF
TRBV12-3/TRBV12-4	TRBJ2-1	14	CASSLGTLYNEQFF
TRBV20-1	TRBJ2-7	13	CSARQGGPYEQYF
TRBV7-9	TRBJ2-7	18	CASSHREGDSGSFYEQYF